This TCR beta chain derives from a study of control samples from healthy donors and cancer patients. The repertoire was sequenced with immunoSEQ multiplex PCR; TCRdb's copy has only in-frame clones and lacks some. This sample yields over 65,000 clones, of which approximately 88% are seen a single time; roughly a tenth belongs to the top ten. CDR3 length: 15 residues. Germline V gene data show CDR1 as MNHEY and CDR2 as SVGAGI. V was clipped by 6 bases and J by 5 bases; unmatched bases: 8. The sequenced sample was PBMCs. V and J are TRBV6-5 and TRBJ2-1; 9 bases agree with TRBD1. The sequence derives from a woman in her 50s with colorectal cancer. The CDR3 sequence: CASRKPGTGNNEQFF. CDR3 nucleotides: TGTGCCAGCAGGAAGCCGGGGACAGGGAACAATGAGCAGTTCTTC.